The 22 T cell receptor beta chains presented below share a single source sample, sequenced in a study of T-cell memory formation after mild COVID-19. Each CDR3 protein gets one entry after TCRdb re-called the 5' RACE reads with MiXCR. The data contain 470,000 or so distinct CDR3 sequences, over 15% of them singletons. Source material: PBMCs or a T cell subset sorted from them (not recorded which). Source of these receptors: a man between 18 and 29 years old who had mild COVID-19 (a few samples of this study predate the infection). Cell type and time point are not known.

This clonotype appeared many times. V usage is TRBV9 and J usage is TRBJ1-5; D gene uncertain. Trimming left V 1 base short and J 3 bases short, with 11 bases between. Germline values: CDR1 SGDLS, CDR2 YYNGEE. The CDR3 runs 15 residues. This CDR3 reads CASSVHGQDNQPQHF. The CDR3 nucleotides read TGTGCCAGCAGCGTACATGGGCAGGACAATCAGCCCCAGCATTTT.

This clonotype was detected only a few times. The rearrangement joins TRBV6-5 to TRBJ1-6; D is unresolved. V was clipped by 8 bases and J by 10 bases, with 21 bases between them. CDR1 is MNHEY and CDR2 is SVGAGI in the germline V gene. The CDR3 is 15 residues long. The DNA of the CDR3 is TGTGCCAGCTCCACAACGCAACGGGGAACATCACCCCTCCACTTT. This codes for CASSTTQRGTSPLHF.

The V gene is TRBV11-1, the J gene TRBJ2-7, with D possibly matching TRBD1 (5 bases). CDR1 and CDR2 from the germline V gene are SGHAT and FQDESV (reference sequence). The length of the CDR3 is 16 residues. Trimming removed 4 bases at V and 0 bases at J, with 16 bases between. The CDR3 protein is CASSSLPPGNSYEQYF. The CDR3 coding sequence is TGTGCCAGCAGCTCCTTACCCCCAGGGAACTCCTACGAGCAGTACTTC.

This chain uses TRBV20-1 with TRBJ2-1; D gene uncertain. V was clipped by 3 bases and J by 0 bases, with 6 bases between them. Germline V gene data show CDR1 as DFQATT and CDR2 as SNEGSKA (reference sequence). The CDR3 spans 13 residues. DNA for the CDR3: TGCAGTGCTAGTTTGGACTCCTACAATGAGCAGTTCTTC. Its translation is CSASLDSYNEQFF.

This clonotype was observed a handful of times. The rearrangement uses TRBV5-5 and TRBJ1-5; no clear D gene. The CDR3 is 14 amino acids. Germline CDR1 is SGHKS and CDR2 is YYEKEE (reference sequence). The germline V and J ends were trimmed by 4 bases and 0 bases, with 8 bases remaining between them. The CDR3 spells CASSPHPSNQPQHF. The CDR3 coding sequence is TGTGCCAGCAGCCCCCACCCTAGCAATCAGCCCCAGCATTTT.

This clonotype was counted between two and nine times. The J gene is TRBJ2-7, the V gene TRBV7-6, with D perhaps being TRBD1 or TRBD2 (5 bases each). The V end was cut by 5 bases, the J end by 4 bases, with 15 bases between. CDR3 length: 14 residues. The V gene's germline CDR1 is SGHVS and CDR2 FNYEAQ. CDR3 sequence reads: CASSGRDVPYEQYF. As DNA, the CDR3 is TGTGCCAGCAGCGGTCGGGACGTCCCATACGAGCAGTACTTC.

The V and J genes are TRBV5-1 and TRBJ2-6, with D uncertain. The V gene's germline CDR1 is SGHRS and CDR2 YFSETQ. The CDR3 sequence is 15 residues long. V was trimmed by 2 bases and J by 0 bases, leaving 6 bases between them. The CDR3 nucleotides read TGCGCCAGCAGCTTATGGGTCTCTGGGGCCAACGTCCTGACTTTC. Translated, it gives CASSLWVSGANVLTF.

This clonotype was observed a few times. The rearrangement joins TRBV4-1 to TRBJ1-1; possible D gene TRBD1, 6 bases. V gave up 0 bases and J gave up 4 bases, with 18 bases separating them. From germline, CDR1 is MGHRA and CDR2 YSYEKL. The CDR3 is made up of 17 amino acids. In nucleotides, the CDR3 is TGCGCCAGCAGCCAAGAGCCGCTAATGGACAGTCCCACTGAAGCTTTCTTT. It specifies CASSQEPLMDSPTEAFF.

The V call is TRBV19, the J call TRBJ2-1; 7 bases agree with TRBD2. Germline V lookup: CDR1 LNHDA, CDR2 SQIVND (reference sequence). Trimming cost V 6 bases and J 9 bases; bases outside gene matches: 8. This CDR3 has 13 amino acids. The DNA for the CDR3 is TGTGCCAGTAGGCTTGCGGGGAGGGTTGAGCAGTTCTTC. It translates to CASRLAGRVEQFF.

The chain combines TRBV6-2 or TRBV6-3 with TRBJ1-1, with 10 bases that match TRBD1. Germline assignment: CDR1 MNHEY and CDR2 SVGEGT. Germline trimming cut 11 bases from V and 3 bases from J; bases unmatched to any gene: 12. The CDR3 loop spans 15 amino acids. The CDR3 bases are TGTGCCGCACGGCCCAGGGACAGGGGCCACACTGAAGCTTTCTTT. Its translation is CAARPRDRGHTEAFF.

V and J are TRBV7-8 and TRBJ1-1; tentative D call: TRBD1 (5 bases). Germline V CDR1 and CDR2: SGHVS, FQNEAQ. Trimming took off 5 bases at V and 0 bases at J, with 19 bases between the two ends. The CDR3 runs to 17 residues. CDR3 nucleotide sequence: TGTGCCAGCAGCCTAGGGGTCACGATCTTGATGAACACTGAAGCTTTCTTT. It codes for CASSLGVTILMNTEAFF. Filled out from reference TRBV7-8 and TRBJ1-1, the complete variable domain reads GAGVSQSPRYKVAKRGQDVALRCDPISGHVSLFWYQQALGQGPEFLTYFQNEAQLDKSGLPSDRFFAERPEGSVSTLKIQRTQQEDSAVYLCASSLGVTILMNTEAFFGQGTRLTVV.

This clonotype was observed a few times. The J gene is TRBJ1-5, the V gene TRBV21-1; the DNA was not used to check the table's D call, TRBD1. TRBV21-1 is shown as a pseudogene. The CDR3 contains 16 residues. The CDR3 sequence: CASSKGQAQVGQPQHF. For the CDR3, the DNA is TGTGCCAGCAGCAAAGGACAGGCCCAGGTTGGGCAGCCCCAGCATTTT.

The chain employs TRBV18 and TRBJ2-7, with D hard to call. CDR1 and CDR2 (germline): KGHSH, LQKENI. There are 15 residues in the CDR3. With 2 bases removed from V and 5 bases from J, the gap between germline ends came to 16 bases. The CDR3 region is CASSPSLHMANEQYF. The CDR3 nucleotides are TGTGCCAGCTCACCAAGTTTACATATGGCCAACGAGCAGTACTTC.

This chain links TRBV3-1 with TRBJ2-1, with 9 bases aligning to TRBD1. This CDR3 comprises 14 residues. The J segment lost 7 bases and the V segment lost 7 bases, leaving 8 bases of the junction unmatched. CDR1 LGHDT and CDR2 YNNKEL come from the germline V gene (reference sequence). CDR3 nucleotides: TGTGCCAGCACCCGGGGACAGGGAGGGAATGAGCAGTTCTTC. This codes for CASTRGQGGNEQFF.

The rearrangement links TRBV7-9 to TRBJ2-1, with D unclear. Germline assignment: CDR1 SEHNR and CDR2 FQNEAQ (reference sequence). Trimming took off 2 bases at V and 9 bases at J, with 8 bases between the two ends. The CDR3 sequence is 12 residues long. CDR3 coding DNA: TGTGCCAGCAGCTTATCAGCTTTTGAGCAGTTCTTC. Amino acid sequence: CASSLSAFEQFF.

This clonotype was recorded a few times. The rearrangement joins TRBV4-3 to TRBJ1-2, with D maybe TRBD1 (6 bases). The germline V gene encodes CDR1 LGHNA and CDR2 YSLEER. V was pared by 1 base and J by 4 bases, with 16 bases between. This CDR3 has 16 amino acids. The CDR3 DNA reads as TGCGCCAGCAGCCAAGTGTCCGGGACATTCGTCTATGGCTACACCTTC. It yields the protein CASSQVSGTFVYGYTF.

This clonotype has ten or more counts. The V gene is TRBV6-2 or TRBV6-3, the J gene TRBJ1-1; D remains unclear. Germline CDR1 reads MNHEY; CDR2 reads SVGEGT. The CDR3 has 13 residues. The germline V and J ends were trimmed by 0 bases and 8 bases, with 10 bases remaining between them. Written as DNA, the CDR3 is TGTGCCAGCAGTTACTCGGAGGGATGGGAAGCTTTCTTT. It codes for CASSYSEGWEAFF.

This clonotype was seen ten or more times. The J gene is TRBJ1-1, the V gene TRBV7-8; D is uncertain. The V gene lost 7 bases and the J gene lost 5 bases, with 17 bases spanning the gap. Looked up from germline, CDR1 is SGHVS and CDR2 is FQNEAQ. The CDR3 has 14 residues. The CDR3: CASTEKLGKTEAFF. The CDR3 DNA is TGTGCCAGCACCGAAAAATTGGGGAAGACTGAAGCTTTCTTT.

In DNA form, the CDR3 reads TGCGCCAGCAGCGGGGACAGCTATGGCTACACCTTC. It translates to CASSGDSYGYTF. This sequence joins TRBV5-1 and TRBJ1-2; 7 nucleotides match TRBD1. The CDR3 totals 12 residues. V lost 4 bases, J lost 4 bases, and 1 base stayed unmatched. Germline V gene lookup returns CDR1 SGHRS and CDR2 YFSETQ. The full variable domain, its missing parts supplied by reference TRBV5-1 and TRBJ1-2, is KAGVTQTPRYLIKTRGQQVTLSCSPISGHRSVSWYQQTPGQGLQFLFEYFSETQRNKGNFPGRFSGRQFSNSRSEMNVSTLELGDSALYLCASSGDSYGYTFGSGTRLTVV.

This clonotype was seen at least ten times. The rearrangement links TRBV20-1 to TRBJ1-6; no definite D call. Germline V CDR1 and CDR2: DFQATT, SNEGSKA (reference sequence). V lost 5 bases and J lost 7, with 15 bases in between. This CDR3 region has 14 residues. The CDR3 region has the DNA TGCAGTGCTTCCGCCCGGACGGCCAATTCACCCCTCCACTTT. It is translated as CSASARTANSPLHF.

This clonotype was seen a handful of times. This chain's CDR3 is CASSQVTGDLNNEQFF. The CDR3 coding sequence is TGTGCCAGCAGCCAAGTAACAGGGGATCTAAACAATGAGCAGTTCTTC. The chain employs TRBV4-2 and TRBJ2-1, with 7 positions matching TRBD1. CDR1 and CDR2 (germline): LGHNA, YNFKEQ. The CDR3 is made up of 16 amino acids. The trim removed 1 base at V and 5 bases at J, leaving 8 bases unmatched.

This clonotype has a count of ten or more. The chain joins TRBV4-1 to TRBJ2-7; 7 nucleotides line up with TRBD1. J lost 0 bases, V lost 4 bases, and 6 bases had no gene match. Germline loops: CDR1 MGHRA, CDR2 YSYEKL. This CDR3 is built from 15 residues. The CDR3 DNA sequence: TGCGCCAGCAGCCCCAACAGGGGCAGCTCCTACGAGCAGTACTTC. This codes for CASSPNRGSSYEQYF.